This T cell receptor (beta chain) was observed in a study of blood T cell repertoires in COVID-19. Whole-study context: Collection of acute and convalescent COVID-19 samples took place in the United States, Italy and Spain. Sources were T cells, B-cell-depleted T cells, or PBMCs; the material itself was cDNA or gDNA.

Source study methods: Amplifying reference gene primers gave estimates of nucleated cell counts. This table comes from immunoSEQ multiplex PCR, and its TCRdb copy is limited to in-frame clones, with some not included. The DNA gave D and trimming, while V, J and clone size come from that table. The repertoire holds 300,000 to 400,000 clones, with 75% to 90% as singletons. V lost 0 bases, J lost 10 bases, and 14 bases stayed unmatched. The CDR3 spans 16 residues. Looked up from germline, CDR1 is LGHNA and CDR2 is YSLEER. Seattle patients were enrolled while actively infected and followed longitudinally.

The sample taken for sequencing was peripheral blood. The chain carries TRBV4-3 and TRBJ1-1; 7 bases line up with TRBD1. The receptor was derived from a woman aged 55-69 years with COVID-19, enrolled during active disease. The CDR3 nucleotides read TGCGCCAGCAGCCAAGATTACGAGACAGGGACGATTAGAGCTTTCTTT. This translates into CASSQDYETGTIRAFF.